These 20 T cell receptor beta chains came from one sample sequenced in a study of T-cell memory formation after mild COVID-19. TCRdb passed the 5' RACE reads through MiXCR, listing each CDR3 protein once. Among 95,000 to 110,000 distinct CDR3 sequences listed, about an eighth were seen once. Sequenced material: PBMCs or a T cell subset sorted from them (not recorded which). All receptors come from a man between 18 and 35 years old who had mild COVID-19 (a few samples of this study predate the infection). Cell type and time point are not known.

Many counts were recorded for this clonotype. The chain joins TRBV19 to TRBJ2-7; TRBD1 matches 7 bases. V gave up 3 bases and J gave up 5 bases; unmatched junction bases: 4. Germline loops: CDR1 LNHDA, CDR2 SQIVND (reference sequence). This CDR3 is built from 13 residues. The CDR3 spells CASSISTGNEQYF. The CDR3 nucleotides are TGTGCCAGTAGTATTTCGACAGGGAACGAGCAGTACTTC.

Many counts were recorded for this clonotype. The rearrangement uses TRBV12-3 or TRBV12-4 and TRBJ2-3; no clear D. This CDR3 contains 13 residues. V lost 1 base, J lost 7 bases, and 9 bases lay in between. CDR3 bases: TGTGCCAGCAGTTTAGGTCCCTTACATACGCAGTATTTT. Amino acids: CASSLGPLHTQYF.

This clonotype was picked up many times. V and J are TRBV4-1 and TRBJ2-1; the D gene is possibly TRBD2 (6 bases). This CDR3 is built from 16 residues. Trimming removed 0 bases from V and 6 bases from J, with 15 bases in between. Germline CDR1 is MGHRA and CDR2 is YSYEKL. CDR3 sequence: CASSQEGEAGINEQFF. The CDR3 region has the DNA TGCGCCAGCAGCCAAGAGGGGGAGGCGGGGATCAATGAGCAGTTCTTC.

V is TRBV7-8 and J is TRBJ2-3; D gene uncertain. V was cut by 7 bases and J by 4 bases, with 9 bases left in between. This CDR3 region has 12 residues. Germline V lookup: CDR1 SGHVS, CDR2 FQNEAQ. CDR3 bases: TGTGCCAGCACCCCCAGGTCAGATACGCAGTATTTT. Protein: CASTPRSDTQYF.

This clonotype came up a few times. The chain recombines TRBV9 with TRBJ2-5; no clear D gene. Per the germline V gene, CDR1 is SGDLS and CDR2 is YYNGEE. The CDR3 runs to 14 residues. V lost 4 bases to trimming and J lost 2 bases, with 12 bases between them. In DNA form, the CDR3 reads TGTGCCAGCAGCACAGACTCGGAGCAAGAGACCCAGTACTTC. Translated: CASSTDSEQETQYF. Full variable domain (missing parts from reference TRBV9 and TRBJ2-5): DSGVTQTPKHLITATGQRVTLRCSPRSGDLSVYWYQQSLDQGLQFLIQYYNGEERAKGNILERFSAQQFPDLHSELNLSSLELGDSALYFCASSTDSEQETQYFGPGTRLLVL.

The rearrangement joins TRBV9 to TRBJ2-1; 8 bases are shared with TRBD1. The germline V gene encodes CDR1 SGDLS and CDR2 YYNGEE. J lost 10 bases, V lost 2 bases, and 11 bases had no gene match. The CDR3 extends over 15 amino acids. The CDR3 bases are TGTGCCAGCAGCGTCGACAGGGGCGCCTGGGGGGAGCAGTTCTTC. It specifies CASSVDRGAWGEQFF.

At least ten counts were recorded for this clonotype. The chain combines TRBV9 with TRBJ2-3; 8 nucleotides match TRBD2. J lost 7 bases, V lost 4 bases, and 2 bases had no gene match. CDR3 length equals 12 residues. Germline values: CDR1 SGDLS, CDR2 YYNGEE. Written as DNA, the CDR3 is TGTGCCAGCAGCTCGGGAGGGAATACGCAGTATTTT. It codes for CASSSGGNTQYF.

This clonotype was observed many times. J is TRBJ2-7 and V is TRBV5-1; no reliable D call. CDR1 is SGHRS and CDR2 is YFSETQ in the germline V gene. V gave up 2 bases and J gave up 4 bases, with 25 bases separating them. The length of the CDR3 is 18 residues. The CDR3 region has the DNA TGCGCCAGCAGCTTTATGTGGGCCTCTGATCCCGGAGCGTACGAGCAGTACTTC. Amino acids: CASSFMWASDPGAYEQYF.

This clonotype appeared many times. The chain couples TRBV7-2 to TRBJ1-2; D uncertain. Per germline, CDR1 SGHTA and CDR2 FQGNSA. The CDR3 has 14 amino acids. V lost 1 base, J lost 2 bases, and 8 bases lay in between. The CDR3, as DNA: TGTGCCAGCAGCTTAGTTGGAGGCAACTATGGCTACACCTTC. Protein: CASSLVGGNYGYTF. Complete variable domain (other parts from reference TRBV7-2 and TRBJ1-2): GAGVSQSPSNKVTEKGKDVELRCDPISGHTALYWYRQSLGQGLEFLIYFQGNSAPDKSGLPSDRFSAERTGGSVSTLTIQRTQQEDSAVYLCASSLVGGNYGYTFGSGTRLTVV.

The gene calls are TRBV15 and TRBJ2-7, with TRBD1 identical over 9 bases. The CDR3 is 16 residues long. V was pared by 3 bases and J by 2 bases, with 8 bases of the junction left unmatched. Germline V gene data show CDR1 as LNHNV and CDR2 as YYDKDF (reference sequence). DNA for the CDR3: TGTGCCACCAGCAGCCGGGACAGGGCATCCACCTACGAGCAGTACTTC. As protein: CATSSRDRASTYEQYF. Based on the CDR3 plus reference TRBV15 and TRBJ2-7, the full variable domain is DAMVIQNPRYQVTQFGKPVTLSCSQTLNHNVMYWYQQKSSQAPKLLFHYYDKDFNNEADTPDNFQSRRPNTSFCFLDIRSPGLGDTAMYLCATSSRDRASTYEQYFGPGTRLTVT.

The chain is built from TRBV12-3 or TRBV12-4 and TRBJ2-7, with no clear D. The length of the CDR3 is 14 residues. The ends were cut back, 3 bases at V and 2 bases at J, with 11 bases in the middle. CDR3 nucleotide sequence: TGTGCCAGCAGTTTCGGCCTTGAAACCTACGAGCAGTACTTC. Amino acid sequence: CASSFGLETYEQYF.

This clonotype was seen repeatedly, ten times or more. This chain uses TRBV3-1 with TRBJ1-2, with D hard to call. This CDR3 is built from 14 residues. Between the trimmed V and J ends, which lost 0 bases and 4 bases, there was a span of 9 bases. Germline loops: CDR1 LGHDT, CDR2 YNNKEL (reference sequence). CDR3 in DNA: TGTGCCAGCAGCCAAGATGCGGGGTCCTATGGCTACACCTTC. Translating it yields CASSQDAGSYGYTF.

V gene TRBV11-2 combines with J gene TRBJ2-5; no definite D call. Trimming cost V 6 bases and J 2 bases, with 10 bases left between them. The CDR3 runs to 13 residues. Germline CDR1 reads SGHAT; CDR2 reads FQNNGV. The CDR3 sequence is CASSGEEQETQYF. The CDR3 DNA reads TGTGCCAGCAGTGGCGAGGAACAAGAGACCCAGTACTTC.

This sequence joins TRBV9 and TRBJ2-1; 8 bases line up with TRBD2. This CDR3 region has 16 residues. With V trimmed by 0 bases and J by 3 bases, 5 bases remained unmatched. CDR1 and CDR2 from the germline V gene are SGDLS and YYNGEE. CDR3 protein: CASSVAASGFYNEQFF. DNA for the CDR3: TGTGCCAGCAGCGTAGCGGCTAGCGGGTTCTACAATGAGCAGTTCTTC. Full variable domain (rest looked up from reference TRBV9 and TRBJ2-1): DSGVTQTPKHLITATGQRVTLRCSPRSGDLSVYWYQQSLDQGLQFLIQYYNGEERAKGNILERFSAQQFPDLHSELNLSSLELGDSALYFCASSVAASGFYNEQFFGPGTRLTVL.

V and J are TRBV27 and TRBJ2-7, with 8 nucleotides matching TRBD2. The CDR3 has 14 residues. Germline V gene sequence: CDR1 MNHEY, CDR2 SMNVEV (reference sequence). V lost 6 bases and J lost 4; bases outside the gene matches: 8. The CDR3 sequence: CASRTSGGEYEQYF. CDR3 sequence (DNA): TGTGCCAGCAGGACCTCGGGAGGGGAGTACGAGCAGTACTTC.

The CDR3 DNA is TGTGCCATCAGTGAGATCGGGACGGACGAAAATGGCTACACCTTC. Protein product: CAISEIGTDENGYTF. This sequence joins TRBV10-3 and TRBJ1-2, with D possibly matching TRBD1 (5 bases). The CDR3 extends over 15 amino acids. Germline assignment: CDR1 ENHRY and CDR2 SYGVKD. V lost 2 bases and J lost 6, with 16 bases in between.

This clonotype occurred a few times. The CDR3, as DNA: TGTGCCAGCAGTTACTCCGGCTCACAGGGGAGCCACGAGCAGTACGTC. Translated: CASSYSGSQGSHEQYV. This rearrangement joins TRBV6-2 or TRBV6-3 to TRBJ2-7; 7 bases map to TRBD1. Germline lookup yields CDR1 MNHEY and CDR2 SVGEGT. The V and J ends lost 0 bases and 5 bases, in that order; junction bases with no gene match: 10. The CDR3 length is 16 residues.

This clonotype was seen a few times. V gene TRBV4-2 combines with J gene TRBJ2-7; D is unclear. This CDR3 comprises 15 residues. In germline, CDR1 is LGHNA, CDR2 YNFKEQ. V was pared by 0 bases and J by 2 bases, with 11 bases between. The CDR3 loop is CASSQEYLGAYEQYV. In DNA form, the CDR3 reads TGTGCCAGCAGCCAAGAATACCTCGGCGCCTACGAGCAGTACGTC.

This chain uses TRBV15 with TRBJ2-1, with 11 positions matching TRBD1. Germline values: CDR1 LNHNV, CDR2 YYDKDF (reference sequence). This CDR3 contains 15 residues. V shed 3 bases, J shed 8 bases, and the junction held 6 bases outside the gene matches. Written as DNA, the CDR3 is TGTGCCACCAGCAGGCCGGACAGGGGGCTCTATGAGCAGTTCTTC. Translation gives CATSRPDRGLYEQFF.

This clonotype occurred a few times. The CDR3 sequence is CASSQGYPPSGIALTDTQYF. CDR3 sequence (DNA): TGCGCCAGCAGCCAAGGATATCCTCCATCTGGGATAGCCCTCACAGATACGCAGTATTTT. The chain recombines TRBV4-3 with TRBJ2-3; D is unresolved. This CDR3 has 20 residues. Germline assignment: CDR1 LGHNA and CDR2 YSLEER. Trimming took off 1 base at V and 2 bases at J, with 25 bases between the two ends.